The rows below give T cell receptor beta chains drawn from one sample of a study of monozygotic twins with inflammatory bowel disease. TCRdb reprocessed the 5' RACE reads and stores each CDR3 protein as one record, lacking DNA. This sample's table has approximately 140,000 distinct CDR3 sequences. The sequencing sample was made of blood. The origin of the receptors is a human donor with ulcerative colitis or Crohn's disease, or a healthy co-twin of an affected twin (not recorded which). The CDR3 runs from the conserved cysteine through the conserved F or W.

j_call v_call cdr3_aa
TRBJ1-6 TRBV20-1 CSARDHRSARGNSPLHF
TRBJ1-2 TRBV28 CASSLLEGQGDSYGYTF
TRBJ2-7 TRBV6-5 CASRYSKVEDYEQYF
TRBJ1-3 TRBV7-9 CASSLEGRAPGNTIYF
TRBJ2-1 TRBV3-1 CASSQGGLVGAGEQFF
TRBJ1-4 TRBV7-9 CASSSDRPGGELFF
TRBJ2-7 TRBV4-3 CASSQDVRPSSYEQYF
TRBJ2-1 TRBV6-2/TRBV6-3 CASSYSLGQGPFF
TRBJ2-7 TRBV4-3 CASSQSVRGVSYEQYF
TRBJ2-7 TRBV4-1 CASRPLAGIEGYEQYF
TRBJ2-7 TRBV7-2 CASSLEGTGASYEQYF
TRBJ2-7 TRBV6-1 CASHRQGVYYEQYF
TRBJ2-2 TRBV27 CASSPQTGHGELFF
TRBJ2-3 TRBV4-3 CASSQDGPEHTDTQYF
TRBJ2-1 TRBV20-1 CSARGIGTTWNEQFF
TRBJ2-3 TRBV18 CASSADSYTDTQYF
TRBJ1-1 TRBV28 CASRTTGLNTEAFF
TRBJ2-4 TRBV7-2 CASSPRPGNIQYF
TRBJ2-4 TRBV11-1 CASSQTSGGALAKNIQYF
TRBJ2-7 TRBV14 CASSQDRGDPSYEQYF
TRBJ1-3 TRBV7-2 CASSSHRVDTIYF
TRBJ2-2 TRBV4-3 CASSQDDFGLAASGELFF
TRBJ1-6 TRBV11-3 CASSRPGTVMEINNSPLHF
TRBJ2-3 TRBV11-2 CASSGGRRLVTDTQYF
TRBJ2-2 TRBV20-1 CSARAPTNTGELFF
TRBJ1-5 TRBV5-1 CASSAGTGDQPQHF